The TCR beta chain under discussion was sequenced for a study of T cell responses to AZD1222 COVID-19 vaccine. Study observations and caveats: Reportedly, nearly half the spike-specific TCRs target unmutated variant regions.

Libraries were prepared by immunoSEQ multiplex PCR; TCRdb keeps only in-frame clonotypes and omits some of them. The sample contains fewer than 80,000 clones, 88% of which appear only once. With respect to this clone: The target antigen is unknown.

CDR1 is GTSNPN and CDR2 is SVGIG in the germline V gene (reference sequence). The V and J ends lost 3 bases and 0 bases respectively, with 3 bases between them. This CDR3 region has 13 residues. The specimen was peripheral blood, collected 28 days after the second dose of the MenACWY control vaccine. V usage is TRBV30 and J usage is TRBJ1-6; D not certain. This receptor was obtained from an adult who received the MenACWY meningococcal vaccine as a control. CDR3 in amino acids: CAWRSSYNSPLHF. The CDR3 DNA is TGTGCCTGGAGGAGCTCCTATAATTCACCCCTCCACTTT.